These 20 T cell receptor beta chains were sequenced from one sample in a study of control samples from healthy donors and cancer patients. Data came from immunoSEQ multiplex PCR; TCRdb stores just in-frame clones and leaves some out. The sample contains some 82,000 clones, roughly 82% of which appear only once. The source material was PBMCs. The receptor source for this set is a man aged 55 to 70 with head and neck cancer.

CDR3 amino acids: CASSVGRGQGVSYEQYF. In nucleotides, the CDR3 is TGTGCCAGCAGCGTAGGGAGGGGACAGGGGGTCTCCTACGAGCAGTACTTC. The rearrangement uses TRBV9 and TRBJ2-7, with 11 bases lining up with TRBD1. The germline gives CDR1 SGDLS, CDR2 YYNGEE. V gave up 0 bases and J gave up 0 bases; unmatched junction bases: 5. The CDR3 covers 17 residues.

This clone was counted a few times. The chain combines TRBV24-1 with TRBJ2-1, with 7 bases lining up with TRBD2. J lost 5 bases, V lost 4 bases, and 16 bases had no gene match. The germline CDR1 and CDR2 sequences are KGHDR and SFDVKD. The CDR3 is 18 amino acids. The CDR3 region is CATSEGGAGTLRDNEQFF. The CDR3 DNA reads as TGTGCCACCAGTGAGGGGGGAGCGGGAACCCTTAGAGACAATGAGCAGTTCTTC.

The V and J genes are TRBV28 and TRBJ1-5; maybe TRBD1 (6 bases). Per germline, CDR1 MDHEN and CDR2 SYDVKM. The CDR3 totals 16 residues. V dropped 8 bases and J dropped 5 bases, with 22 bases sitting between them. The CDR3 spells CASVQGYFSSDQPQHF. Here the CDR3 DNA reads TGTGCCAGCGTCCAGGGGTATTTTTCCAGCGATCAGCCCCAGCATTTT.

CDR3 sequence reads: CASCPTHSYGYTF. In nucleotides, the CDR3 is TGTGCCAGCTGTCCGACCCATAGCTATGGCTACACCTTC. The genes are TRBV28 and TRBJ1-2; D gene unclear. The germline V gene encodes CDR1 MDHEN and CDR2 SYDVKM. V gave up 8 bases and J gave up 4 bases, with 14 bases separating them. This CDR3 is built from 13 residues.

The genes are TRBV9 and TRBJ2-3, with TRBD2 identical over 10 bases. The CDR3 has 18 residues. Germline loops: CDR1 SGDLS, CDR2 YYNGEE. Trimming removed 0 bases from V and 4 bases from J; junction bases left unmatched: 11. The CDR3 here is CASSVGSLAGVQSDTQYF. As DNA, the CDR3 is TGTGCCAGCAGCGTAGGAAGTCTAGCGGGAGTTCAGTCAGATACGCAGTATTTT. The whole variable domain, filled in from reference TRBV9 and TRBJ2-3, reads DSGVTQTPKHLITATGQRVTLRCSPRSGDLSVYWYQQSLDQGLQFLIQYYNGEERAKGNILERFSAQQFPDLHSELNLSSLELGDSALYFCASSVGSLAGVQSDTQYFGPGTRLTVL.

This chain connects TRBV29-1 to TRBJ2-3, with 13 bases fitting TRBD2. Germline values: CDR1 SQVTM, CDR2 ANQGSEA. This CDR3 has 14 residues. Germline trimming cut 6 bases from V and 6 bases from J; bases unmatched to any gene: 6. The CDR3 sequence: CSVARLAGGDTQYF. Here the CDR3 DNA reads TGCAGCGTGGCGCGACTAGCGGGAGGTGATACGCAGTATTTT.

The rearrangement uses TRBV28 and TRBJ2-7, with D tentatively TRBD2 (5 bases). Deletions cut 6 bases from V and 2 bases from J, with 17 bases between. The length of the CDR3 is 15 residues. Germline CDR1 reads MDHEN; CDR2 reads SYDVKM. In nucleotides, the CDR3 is TGTGCCAGCAGATTGTGGGAGCATTGGGCCTACGAGCAGTACTTC. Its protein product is CASRLWEHWAYEQYF.

CDR3 sequence: CASGLVLVAGELFF. CDR3 DNA: TGTGCCAGTGGTCTGGTACTCGTAGCCGGGGAGCTGTTTTTT. The chain joins TRBV19 to TRBJ2-2; no definite D call. Germline V gene lookup returns CDR1 LNHDA and CDR2 SQIVND (reference sequence). V was shortened by 8 bases and J by 6 bases, with 16 bases between the two germline ends. This CDR3 has 14 residues.

CDR3 coding DNA: TGTGCCAGCAGTGGGACAGGGGGATGGACTGAAGCTTTCTTT. The encoded protein is CASSGTGGWTEAFF. V and J are TRBV28 and TRBJ1-1; 11 bases are shared with TRBD1. The length of the CDR3 is 14 residues. Trimming at V came to 5 bases and at J to 5 bases, leaving 4 bases not matched to a gene. Germline V gene sequence: CDR1 MDHEN, CDR2 SYDVKM. The whole variable domain, remainder taken from reference TRBV28 and TRBJ1-1, is DVKVTQSSRYLVKRTGEKVFLECVQDMDHENMFWYRQDPGLGLRLIYFSYDVKMKEKGDIPEGYSVSREKKERFSLILESASTNQTSMYLCASSGTGGWTEAFFGQGTRLTVV.

The CDR3 is CAWSFERGQPQHF. CDR3 sequence (DNA): TGTGCCTGGAGCTTCGAAAGGGGACAGCCCCAGCATTTT. The chain uses TRBV30 and TRBJ1-5, with D tentatively TRBD1 (5 bases). V was cut by 3 bases and J by 7 bases, with 13 bases left in between. The CDR3 runs to 13 residues. CDR1 is GTSNPN and CDR2 is SVGIG in the germline V gene (reference sequence). The whole variable domain, filled in from reference TRBV30 and TRBJ1-5, reads SQTIHQWPATLVQPVGSPLSLECTVEGTSNPNLYWYRQAAGRGLQLLFYSVGIGQISSEVPQNLSASRPQDRQFILSSKKLLLSDSGFYLCAWSFERGQPQHFGDGTRLSIL.

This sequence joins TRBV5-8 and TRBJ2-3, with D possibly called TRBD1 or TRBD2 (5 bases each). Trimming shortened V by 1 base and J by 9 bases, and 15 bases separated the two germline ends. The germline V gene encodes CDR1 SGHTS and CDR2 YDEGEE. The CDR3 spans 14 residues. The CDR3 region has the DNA TGTGCCAGCAGCTTGTCCGCTCTGGGACGAACGCAGTATTTT. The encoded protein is CASSLSALGRTQYF.

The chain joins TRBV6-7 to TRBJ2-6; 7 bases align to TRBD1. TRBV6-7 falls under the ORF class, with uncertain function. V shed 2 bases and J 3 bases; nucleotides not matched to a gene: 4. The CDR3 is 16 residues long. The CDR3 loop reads CASSYLQGSGANVLTF. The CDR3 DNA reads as TGTGCCAGCAGTTACCTACAGGGGAGTGGGGCCAACGTCCTGACTTTC.

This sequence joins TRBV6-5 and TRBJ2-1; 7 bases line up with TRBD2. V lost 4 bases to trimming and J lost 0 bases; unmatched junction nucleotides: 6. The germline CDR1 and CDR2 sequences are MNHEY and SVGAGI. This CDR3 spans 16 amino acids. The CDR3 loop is CASSSLIAGSYNEQFF. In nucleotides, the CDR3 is TGTGCCAGCAGTTCCCTCATAGCGGGCTCCTACAATGAGCAGTTCTTC.

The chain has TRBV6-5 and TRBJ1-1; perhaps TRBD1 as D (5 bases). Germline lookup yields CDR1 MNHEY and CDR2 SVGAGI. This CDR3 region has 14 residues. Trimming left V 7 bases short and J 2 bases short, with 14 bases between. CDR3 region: CASIPTDRNTEAFF. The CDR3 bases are TGTGCCAGCATCCCGACAGATAGAAACACTGAAGCTTTCTTT.

The CDR3 protein is CASSPERGTGREQYF. CDR3 DNA: TGCGCCAGCAGCCCGGAGCGGGGAACGGGGCGGGAGCAGTACTTC. V is TRBV5-1 and J is TRBJ2-7, with 7 nucleotides matching TRBD2. This CDR3 contains 15 residues. CDR1 SGHRS and CDR2 YFSETQ come from the germline V gene. V shed 4 bases and J 7 bases; nucleotides not matched to a gene: 14. Based on the CDR3 plus reference TRBV5-1 and TRBJ2-7, the full variable domain is KAGVTQTPRYLIKTRGQQVTLSCSPISGHRSVSWYQQTPGQGLQFLFEYFSETQRNKGNFPGRFSGRQFSNSRSEMNVSTLELGDSALYLCASSPERGTGREQYFGPGTRLTVT.

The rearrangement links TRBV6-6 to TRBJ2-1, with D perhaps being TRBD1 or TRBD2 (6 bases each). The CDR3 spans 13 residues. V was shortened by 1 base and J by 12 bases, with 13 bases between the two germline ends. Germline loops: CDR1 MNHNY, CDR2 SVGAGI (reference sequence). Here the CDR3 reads CASSYWGAEGQFF. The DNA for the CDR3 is TGTGCCAGCAGTTACTGGGGGGCGGAGGGGCAGTTCTTC.

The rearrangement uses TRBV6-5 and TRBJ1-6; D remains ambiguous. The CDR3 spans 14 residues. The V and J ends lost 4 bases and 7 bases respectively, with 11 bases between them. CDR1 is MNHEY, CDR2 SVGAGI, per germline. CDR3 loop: CASSSRRMNSPLHF. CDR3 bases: TGTGCCAGCAGTTCCAGACGGATGAATTCACCCCTCCACTTT.

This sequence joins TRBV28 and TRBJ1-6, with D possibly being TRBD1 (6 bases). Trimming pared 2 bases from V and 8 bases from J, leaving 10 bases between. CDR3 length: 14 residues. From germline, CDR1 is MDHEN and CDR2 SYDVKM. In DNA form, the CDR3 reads TGTGCCAGCAGTTTAGAGGGGGGATATTCACCCCTCCACTTT. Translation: CASSLEGGYSPLHF.

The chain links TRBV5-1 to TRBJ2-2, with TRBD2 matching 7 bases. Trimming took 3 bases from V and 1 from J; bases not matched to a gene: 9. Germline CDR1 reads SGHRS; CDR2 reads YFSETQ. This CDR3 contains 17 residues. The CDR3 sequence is CASSWIGLAVNTGELFF. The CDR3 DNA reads TGCGCCAGCAGCTGGATCGGCCTAGCGGTGAACACCGGGGAGCTGTTTTTT.

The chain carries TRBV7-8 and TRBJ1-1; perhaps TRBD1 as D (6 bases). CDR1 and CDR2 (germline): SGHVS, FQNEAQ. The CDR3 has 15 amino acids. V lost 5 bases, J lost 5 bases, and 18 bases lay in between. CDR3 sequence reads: CASSVRRQAGTEAFF. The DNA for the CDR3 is TGTGCCAGCAGCGTCAGAAGACAGGCGGGTACTGAAGCTTTCTTT.